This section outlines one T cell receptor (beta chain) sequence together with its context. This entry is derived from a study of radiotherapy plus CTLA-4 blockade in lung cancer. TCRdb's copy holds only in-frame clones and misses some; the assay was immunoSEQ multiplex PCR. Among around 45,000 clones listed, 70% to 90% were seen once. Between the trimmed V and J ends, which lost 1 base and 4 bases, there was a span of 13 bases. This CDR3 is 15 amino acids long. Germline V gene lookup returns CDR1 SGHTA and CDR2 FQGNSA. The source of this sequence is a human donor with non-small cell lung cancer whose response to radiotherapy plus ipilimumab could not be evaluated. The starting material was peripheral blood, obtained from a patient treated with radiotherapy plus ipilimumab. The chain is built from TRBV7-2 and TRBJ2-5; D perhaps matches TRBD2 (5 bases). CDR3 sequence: CASSLGVAGRETQYF. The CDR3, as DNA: TGTGCCAGCAGCTTAGGGGTCGCGGGCCGAGAGACCCAGTACTTC.